This passage covers 27 T cell receptor beta chains from one sample sequenced in a study of spatial heterogeneity in lung cancer. General study results and limits: Counts of expanded intratumoral alpha and beta TCRs tracked tumor mutation counts.

A single record per CDR3 protein comes from TCRdb applying MiXCR to the 5' RACE reads. In the table there are around 95,000 distinct CDR3 sequences, 4% to 4.5% of which are singletons. These receptors are not linked to any known antigen. Stated time point: sample taken at primary tumor resection. Sequenced material: lung tumor tissue, taken at surgery. The receptors here all came from a male donor with early-stage non-small cell lung cancer.

A few counts support this clonotype. The chain recombines TRBV5-6 with TRBJ2-1; weak D call: TRBD1 (5 bases). This CDR3 is built from 16 residues. V was pared by 4 bases and J by 8 bases, with 22 bases between. Germline loops: CDR1 SGHDT, CDR2 YYEEEE. CDR3 sequence reads: CASSGLTGALGDEQFF. In DNA form, the CDR3 reads TGTGCCAGCAGCGGGTTAACTGGGGCGCTTGGGGATGAGCAGTTCTTC.

This chain connects TRBV5-5 to TRBJ2-3, with 8 positions matching TRBD2. The CDR3 consists of 14 residues. V shed 4 bases and J 4 bases; nucleotides not matched to a gene: 5. Germline CDR1 reads SGHKS; CDR2 reads YYEKEE (reference sequence). The CDR3, as DNA: TGTGCCAGCAGCCTAGCGGGCCGACCAGATACGCAGTATTTT. Amino acid sequence: CASSLAGRPDTQYF.

The V gene is TRBV30, the J gene TRBJ2-7, with D possibly matching TRBD1 (6 bases). The CDR3 totals 12 residues. V lost 8 bases and J lost 3, with 14 bases in between. Germline CDR1 and CDR2: GTSNPN and SVGIG (reference sequence). CDR3 sequence (DNA): TGTGCCGGCACCTTAGGGGGCTACGAGCAGTACTTC. Translated, it gives CAGTLGGYEQYF.

There are many counts of this clonotype. V and J are TRBV24-1 and TRBJ2-2; D assignment may be TRBD1 or TRBD2 (5 bases each). V lost 5 bases, J lost 1 base, and 16 bases lay in between. The V gene's germline CDR1 is KGHDR and CDR2 SFDVKD. There are 17 residues in the CDR3. CDR3 residues: CATSAETGDLNTGELFF. The CDR3 DNA follows: TGTGCCACCAGTGCCGAAACCGGGGACCTGAACACCGGGGAGCTGTTTTTT.

This chain joins TRBV7-9 and TRBJ2-1; 7 bases agree with TRBD1. V was clipped by 3 bases and J by 8 bases; unmatched bases: 4. Germline V CDR1 and CDR2: SEHNR, FQNEAQ (reference sequence). This CDR3 is 13 amino acids long. The CDR3: CASSLTGWHEQFF. The CDR3 coding sequence is TGTGCCAGCAGCTTGACAGGGTGGCATGAGCAGTTCTTC.

V and J are TRBV5-1 and TRBJ1-6; TRBD1 might be the D (6 bases). Trimming removed 0 bases from V and 10 bases from J, with 14 bases in between. Germline V gene lookup returns CDR1 SGHRS and CDR2 YFSETQ. The CDR3 runs 15 residues. The CDR3 region has the DNA TGCGCCAGCAGCTTGGTAGCAGGGGTAGGGTCACCCCTCCACTTT. Its protein is CASSLVAGVGSPLHF.

In its sample, this clonotype was seen many times. V usage is TRBV5-1 and J usage is TRBJ1-4; a possible D gene is TRBD1 (5 bases). V lost 0 bases and J 6 bases, leaving 12 bases between the germline ends. In germline, CDR1 is SGHRS, CDR2 YFSETQ. The CDR3 extends over 15 amino acids. This CDR3 is CASSLVGATDEKLFF. The CDR3 DNA reads TGCGCCAGCAGCTTGGTGGGAGCGACAGATGAAAAACTGTTTTTT. The full variable domain, with the rest looked up from reference TRBV5-1 and TRBJ1-4, is KAGVTQTPRYLIKTRGQQVTLSCSPISGHRSVSWYQQTPGQGLQFLFEYFSETQRNKGNFPGRFSGRQFSNSRSEMNVSTLELGDSALYLCASSLVGATDEKLFFGSGTQLSVL.

The CDR3, as DNA: TGCAGTGCTAGTGCCCACACAGATACGCAGTATTTT. This codes for CSASAHTDTQYF. The rearrangement links TRBV20-1 to TRBJ2-3; D remains unclear. Trimming removed 3 bases at V and 2 bases at J, with 6 bases between. The CDR3 contains 12 residues. The V gene's germline CDR1 is DFQATT and CDR2 SNEGSKA (reference sequence).

CDR3 bases: TGTGCCATCAGCGGAGGACAGGGACCCTCTGGGGCCAACGTCCTGACTTTC. Its protein product is CAISGGQGPSGANVLTF. The rearrangement uses TRBV10-3 and TRBJ2-6; the match to TRBD1 covers 8 bases. In germline, CDR1 is ENHRY, CDR2 SYGVKD. This CDR3 contains 17 residues. V dropped 6 bases and J dropped 0; count of bases not matched to a gene: 7.

This clonotype was found many times. This chain joins TRBV15 and TRBJ2-1, with D unresolved. Per the germline V gene, CDR1 is LNHNV and CDR2 is YYDKDF (reference sequence). The length of the CDR3 is 14 residues. Trimming took off 2 bases at V and 6 bases at J, with 11 bases between the two ends. The CDR3 reads CATSRPTTFNEQFF. CDR3 nucleotide sequence: TGTGCCACCAGCAGACCGACCACGTTCAATGAGCAGTTCTTC. Combining the CDR3 with reference TRBV15 and TRBJ2-1 gives the whole variable domain DAMVIQNPRYQVTQFGKPVTLSCSQTLNHNVMYWYQQKSSQAPKLLFHYYDKDFNNEADTPDNFQSRRPNTSFCFLDIRSPGLGDTAMYLCATSRPTTFNEQFFGPGTRLTVL.

This clonotype showed up many times. The V and J genes are TRBV7-9 and TRBJ2-3; 8 nucleotides line up with TRBD1. Losses at the gene ends were 4 bases for V and 2 bases for J; bases not matched to a gene: 11. This CDR3 spans 17 amino acids. Germline lookup yields CDR1 SEHNR and CDR2 FQNEAQ (reference sequence). The CDR3 sequence is CASSSGAPGQVTDTQYF. The DNA for the CDR3 is TGTGCCAGCAGCTCTGGCGCTCCGGGACAGGTCACAGATACGCAGTATTTT.

This clonotype was counted many times. The gene calls are TRBV6-5 and TRBJ2-5, with 11 nucleotides matching TRBD2. J lost 1 base, V lost 5 bases, and 3 bases had no gene match. The germline V gene encodes CDR1 MNHEY and CDR2 SVGAGI. There are 15 residues in the CDR3. The CDR3 DNA reads TGTGCCAGCAGTCAGACTAGCGGGGTCCAAGAGACCCAGTACTTC. It is translated as CASSQTSGVQETQYF.

This clonotype occurred many times. The V call is TRBV3-1, the J call TRBJ2-2; no reliable D call. Germline V gene data show CDR1 as LGHDT and CDR2 as YNNKEL (reference sequence). The germline V and J ends were trimmed by 1 base and 1 base, with 10 bases remaining between them. CDR3 length: 16 residues. The DNA of the CDR3 is TGTGCCAGCAGCCAAGGGTCGAACATGAACACCGGGGAGCTGTTTTTT. Translation: CASSQGSNMNTGELFF.

This clonotype was counted only a few times. The chain recombines TRBV28 with TRBJ2-5; 9 nucleotides match TRBD2. With 6 bases clipped from V and 5 bases from J, the junction kept 10 bases outside the gene matches. This CDR3 spans 15 amino acids. Looked up from germline, CDR1 is MDHEN and CDR2 is SYDVKM. CDR3 loop: CASRQAGGPLETQYF. CDR3 coding DNA: TGTGCCAGCAGGCAGGCGGGAGGGCCTTTGGAGACCCAGTACTTC.

This clonotype has at least ten counts. The rearrangement links TRBV7-9 to TRBJ2-3, with a weak D call TRBD2 (6 bases). Per the germline V gene, CDR1 is SEHNR and CDR2 is FQNEAQ (reference sequence). The CDR3 has 17 residues. The V end lost 4 bases, the J end lost 2 bases, and 19 bases lay between the germline ends. The CDR3 DNA follows: TGTGCCAGCAGCTCCATCAAGCGCGGGACCACCACAGATACGCAGTATTTT. It encodes CASSSIKRGTTTDTQYF.

The chain couples TRBV28 to TRBJ2-4; TRBD2 matches at 7 bases. With V trimmed by 4 bases and J by 10 bases, 13 bases remained unmatched. The CDR3 sequence is 15 residues long. Per the germline V gene, CDR1 is MDHEN and CDR2 is SYDVKM. The CDR3 bases are TGTGCCAGCAGTTCCCGACTAGCCGGAGCCCTTATTCAGTACTTC. As protein: CASSSRLAGALIQYF.

This clonotype was counted a few times. The chain combines TRBV12-3 or TRBV12-4 with TRBJ2-1; 7 bases fit TRBD2. V dropped 5 bases and J dropped 7; count of bases not matched to a gene: 8. CDR3 length: 14 amino acids. CDR3 region: CASSPARGSNEQFF. CDR3 bases: TGTGCCAGCAGTCCCGCCCGCGGGAGTAATGAGCAGTTCTTC.

This clonotype was seen more than once but under ten times. The chain carries TRBV5-4 and TRBJ1-2; 8 nucleotides agree with TRBD1. Germline V gene sequence: CDR1 SGHNT, CDR2 YYREEE (reference sequence). This CDR3 is built from 13 residues. J gave up 8 bases and V 4 bases, and 7 bases lay outside the gene matches. DNA of the CDR3: TGTGCCAGCAGCCCCCAGGGGGCTCGAGGCTACACCTTC. It is translated as CASSPQGARGYTF.

This clonotype came up many times. This chain links TRBV4-1 with TRBJ1-1, with TRBD1 as a possible D gene (5 bases). V was trimmed by 3 bases and J by 4 bases, leaving 12 bases between them. Germline-derived CDR1 and CDR2 are MGHRA and YSYEKL. The CDR3 is made up of 14 amino acids. CDR3 DNA: TGCGCCAGCAGCCACAATTGGGGGGGCACTGAAGCTTTCTTT. This translates into CASSHNWGGTEAFF.

This clonotype was picked up many times. J is TRBJ2-5 and V is TRBV10-3; TRBD1 matches at 10 bases. The length of the CDR3 is 14 residues. Per germline, CDR1 ENHRY and CDR2 SYGVKD. Trimming at V came to 6 bases and at J to 3 bases, leaving 4 bases not matched to a gene. The CDR3, as DNA: TGTGCCATCAGCCCCGGGACAGGGGAAGAGACCCAGTACTTC. It specifies CAISPGTGEETQYF.

In this sample, this clonotype turned up many times. This chain joins TRBV12-3 or TRBV12-4 and TRBJ2-1; 7 nucleotides line up with TRBD1. This CDR3 comprises 14 residues. V was pared by 5 bases and J by 8 bases, with 9 bases of the junction left unmatched. The CDR3 DNA reads as TGTGCCAGCAGTGGGACAGCAATAGTCGATGAGCAGTTCTTC. It translates to CASSGTAIVDEQFF.

This clonotype has a handful of counts. The genes are TRBV4-1 and TRBJ2-7, with 8 bases that match TRBD1. From germline, CDR1 is MGHRA and CDR2 YSYEKL. The V gene end was trimmed by 0 bases and the J gene end by 2 bases; junction bases not matched to a gene: 6. The CDR3 has 16 amino acids. CDR3 coding DNA: TGCGCCAGCAGCCAAGAGCCGGGGACAGGCGCCTACGAGCAGTACTTC. Translated, it gives CASSQEPGTGAYEQYF.

The table lists this clonotype with many counts. J is TRBJ1-4 and V is TRBV7-9; D may be TRBD1 (5 bases). V was shortened by 5 bases and J by 4 bases, with 14 bases between the two germline ends. The CDR3 consists of 15 residues. Germline V gene data show CDR1 as SEHNR and CDR2 as FQNEAQ (reference sequence). CDR3 sequence (DNA): TGTGCCAGCAGCCTCCTTCAGGGCCTTAATGAAAAACTGTTTTTT. This sequence encodes CASSLLQGLNEKLFF.

This clonotype was seen many times. This rearrangement joins TRBV6-1 to TRBJ2-7; 8 bases align to TRBD2. This CDR3 has 13 residues. With 6 bases clipped from V and 2 bases from J, the junction kept 3 bases outside the gene matches. Per the germline V gene, CDR1 is MNHNS and CDR2 is SASEGT. In DNA, the CDR3 is TGTGCCAGCAGCGAGCGGGAGACCTACGAGCAGTACTTC. Protein sequence: CASSERETYEQYF.

This clonotype was counted a single time. A much bigger clone sits one base away, suggesting this may be a read error. This sequence joins TRBV4-1 and TRBJ1-6; D is unclear. The CDR3 loop spans 18 amino acids. Germline V gene sequence: CDR1 MGHRA, CDR2 YSYEKL. The CDR3 coding sequence is TGCGCCAGCAGCCAAGTTCTTCTGCCTCTCTCCTATATTTCACCCCTCCACTTT. It is translated as CASSQVLLPLSYISPLHF.

In its sample, this clonotype was seen many times. V gene TRBV7-8 combines with J gene TRBJ1-4; a possible D gene is TRBD1 (5 bases). V was cut by 3 bases and J by 9 bases, with 20 bases left in between. This CDR3 is built from 16 residues. Per germline, CDR1 SGHVS and CDR2 FQNEAQ. CDR3: CASSFSPGTFPKKLFF. The CDR3 nucleotides read TGTGCCAGCAGCTTTTCGCCCGGGACGTTCCCCAAAAAACTGTTTTTT.

The chain joins TRBV5-1 to TRBJ2-7, with 13 bases that match TRBD2. J was trimmed by 2 bases and V by 5 bases; bases with no gene match: 16. Germline V gene data show CDR1 as SGHRS and CDR2 as YFSETQ. The CDR3 has 19 residues. This CDR3 reads CASRPSPRTSGRRPYEQYF. CDR3 DNA: TGCGCCAGCAGGCCGTCCCCCCGGACTAGCGGGAGACGGCCCTACGAGCAGTACTTC.